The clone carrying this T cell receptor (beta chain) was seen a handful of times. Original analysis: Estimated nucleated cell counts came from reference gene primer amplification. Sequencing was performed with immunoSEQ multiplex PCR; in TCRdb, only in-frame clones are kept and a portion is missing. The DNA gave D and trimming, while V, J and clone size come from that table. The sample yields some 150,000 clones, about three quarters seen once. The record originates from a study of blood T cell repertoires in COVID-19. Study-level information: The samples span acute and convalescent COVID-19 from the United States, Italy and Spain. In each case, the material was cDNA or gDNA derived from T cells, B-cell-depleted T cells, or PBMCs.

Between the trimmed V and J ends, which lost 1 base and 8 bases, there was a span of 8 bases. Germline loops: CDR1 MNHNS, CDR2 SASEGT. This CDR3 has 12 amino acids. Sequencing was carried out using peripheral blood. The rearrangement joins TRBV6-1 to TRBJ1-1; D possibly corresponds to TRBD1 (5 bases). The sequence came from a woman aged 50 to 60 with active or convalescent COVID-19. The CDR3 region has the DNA TGTGCCAGCAGTGAAGTCAACAGGGAAGCTTTCTTT. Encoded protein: CASSEVNREAFF.